This T cell receptor beta chain was retrieved from a study of blood T cell repertoires in COVID-19. Study information: Samples of COVID-19 (acute and convalescent) were obtained from the United States, Italy and Spain. T cells, B-cell-depleted T cells, or PBMCs provided the cDNA or gDNA that served as material.

With V trimmed by 4 bases and J by 3 bases, 4 bases remained unmatched. The germline V gene encodes CDR1 SGHRS and CDR2 YFSETQ. The CDR3 has 14 amino acids. Original analysis: Estimated nucleated cell counts came from reference gene primer amplification. Only in-frame clones appear in the TCRdb table, and some are missing; sequencing was by immunoSEQ multiplex PCR. V, J and clone size are taken as reported in that table, and D and trimming were inferred from the DNA itself. Among some 90,000 clones, roughly 82% were seen once, and the ten largest hold roughly 10%. Sequenced input: peripheral blood. V gene TRBV5-1 combines with J gene TRBJ2-3; 8 positions match TRBD2. This sequence originates from a man in his sixties or seventies with active or convalescent COVID-19. The CDR3 protein is CASSGPGGTDTQYF. The CDR3 DNA is TGCGCCAGCAGCGGGCCGGGGGGGACAGATACGCAGTATTTT.